Listed here are 14 T cell receptor beta chains from one sample, sequenced in a study of shared T cell receptors in the human thymus. Using immunoSEQ multiplex PCR, the repertoire was profiled, and TCRdb retains in-frame clones only, with some absent. This repertoire shows approximately 760,000 clones, roughly 88% found once; its top ten account for roughly 0.01%. These same data were also listed under a study on human thymus T cells.

Sequenced sample: thymocytes. The origin of the receptors is a girl under three years old with a congenital heart defect.

This clone was seen a few times. V is TRBV5-1 and J is TRBJ1-1; D not certain. The CDR3 extends over 14 amino acids. From germline, CDR1 is SGHRS and CDR2 YFSETQ. V shed 0 bases and J shed 5 bases, with 11 bases lying between them. The chain's CDR3 is CASSLEVRGTEAFF. In DNA, the CDR3 is TGCGCCAGCAGCTTGGAAGTACGAGGGACTGAAGCTTTCTTT.

The chain uses TRBV19 and TRBJ1-1, with D maybe TRBD1 (5 bases). The germline gives CDR1 LNHDA, CDR2 SQIVND (reference sequence). The CDR3 is made up of 15 amino acids. The V end was cut by 2 bases, the J end by 2 bases, with 12 bases between. The CDR3 spells CASSILGQGNTEAFF. The CDR3 DNA reads TGTGCCAGTAGTATATTAGGGCAGGGCAACACTGAAGCTTTCTTT.

CDR3 protein: CASSLGYRGAYEQYF. The CDR3 DNA reads as TGTGCCAGCAGCTTAGGATACAGGGGTGCCTACGAGCAGTACTTC. The chain uses TRBV13 and TRBJ2-7; 7 nucleotides align to TRBD1. The CDR3 length is 15 residues. The germline V gene has CDR1 PRHDT and CDR2 FYEKMQ (reference sequence). V shed 0 bases, J shed 2 bases, and the junction held 4 bases outside the gene matches.

The chain links TRBV6-5 to TRBJ1-6, with 7 bases fitting TRBD1. With V trimmed by 2 bases and J by 5 bases, 3 bases remained unmatched. The CDR3 totals 15 residues. CDR1 is MNHEY, CDR2 SVGAGI, per germline. The CDR3 DNA reads as TGTGCCAGCAGTTACCGGCAGGGGGATAATTCACCCCTCCACTTT. Its protein is CASSYRQGDNSPLHF.

This chain joins TRBV7-6 and TRBJ2-5, with TRBD2 matching 7 bases. V trimming: 5 bases; J trimming: 5 bases; junction bases outside the gene matches: 8. This CDR3 has 14 amino acids. Germline V gene lookup returns CDR1 SGHVS and CDR2 FNYEAQ. The CDR3 DNA reads as TGTGCCAGCAGCCCCCGCCTGGGGGGGGAGACCCAGTACTTC. Translating gives CASSPRLGGETQYF.

This clone was recorded a few times. The chain links TRBV6-5 to TRBJ1-5; tentative D call: TRBD1 (6 bases). CDR1 and CDR2 from the germline V gene are MNHEY and SVGAGI. The CDR3 has 15 residues. The ends were cut back, 6 bases at V and 2 bases at J, with 14 bases in the middle. The CDR3 DNA sequence: TGTGCCAGCAGCGCAGGGGCTGTGGGCAATCAGCCCCAGCATTTT. It yields the protein CASSAGAVGNQPQHF.

This clone occurred once. The chain has TRBV5-8 and TRBJ2-6; 8 positions match TRBD1. The CDR3 extends over 15 amino acids. The germline CDR1 and CDR2 sequences are SGHTS and YDEGEE. The V and J ends lost 3 bases and 4 bases, in that order; junction bases with no gene match: 3. The CDR3 DNA sequence: TGTGCCAGCAGCTCCAGGGGGCGAGGGGCCAACGTCCTGACTTTC. Protein: CASSSRGRGANVLTF.

The chain has TRBV5-1 and TRBJ2-7, with a tentative D call TRBD1 (5 bases). Between the trimmed V and J ends, which lost 4 bases and 2 bases, there was a span of 10 bases. The CDR3 runs 13 residues. In germline, CDR1 is SGHRS, CDR2 YFSETQ. The CDR3 DNA follows: TGCGCCAGCAGCCCGGTAGGGGCCTACGAGCAGTACTTC. Translation: CASSPVGAYEQYF. The variable domain in full, completed from reference TRBV5-1 and TRBJ2-7, reads KAGVTQTPRYLIKTRGQQVTLSCSPISGHRSVSWYQQTPGQGLQFLFEYFSETQRNKGNFPGRFSGRQFSNSRSEMNVSTLELGDSALYLCASSPVGAYEQYFGPGTRLTVT.

This clone was picked up a small number of times. The chain employs TRBV4-1 and TRBJ1-2, with TRBD1 identical over 8 bases. The CDR3 contains 14 residues. Germline CDR1 MGHRA, CDR2 YSYEKL. Unmatched junction bases numbered 12, after V lost 2 bases and J lost 13 bases. This CDR3 reads CASSQTCQGARGTF. The CDR3 DNA follows: TGCGCCAGCAGCCAAACTTGTCAGGGGGCGCGGGGCACCTTC.

This chain connects TRBV4-3 to TRBJ1-6; no definite D call. Trimming stripped 0 bases from V and 4 bases from J, with 13 bases between. Germline CDR1 reads LGHNA; CDR2 reads YSLEER. The CDR3 consists of 17 residues. CDR3 in amino acids: CASSQDVTVAYNSPLHF. In DNA form, the CDR3 reads TGCGCCAGCAGCCAAGATGTCACGGTCGCATATAATTCACCCCTCCACTTT.

V and J are TRBV19 and TRBJ1-4; D possibly corresponds to TRBD1 (6 bases). The CDR3 spans 14 residues. Germline-derived CDR1 and CDR2 are LNHDA and SQIVND (reference sequence). The V end was cut by 9 bases, the J end by 5 bases, with 16 bases between. The CDR3 loop is CASSLTGRNEKLFF. CDR3 in DNA: TGTGCCAGCTCCTTGACAGGACGGAATGAAAAACTGTTTTTT.

The rearrangement uses TRBV4-3 and TRBJ2-1, with 9 bases matching TRBD2. Germline V gives CDR1 LGHNA, CDR2 YSLEER. The CDR3 contains 20 residues. Trimming at V came to 4 bases and at J to 4 bases, leaving 20 bases not matched to a gene. CDR3 nucleotide sequence: TGCGCCAGCAGCCCCCGGTTGAAGCGGGGGGCCCACCACTATTACAATGAGCAGTTCTTC. Its translation: CASSPRLKRGAHHYYNEQFF.

The J gene is TRBJ2-1, the V gene TRBV19; D gene ambiguous. This CDR3 has 13 amino acids. V was trimmed by 5 bases and J by 0 bases, leaving 5 bases between them. Germline V gene sequence: CDR1 LNHDA, CDR2 SQIVND (reference sequence). CDR3 amino acids: CASSRSSYNEQFF. CDR3 DNA sequence: TGTGCCAGTAGTCGGAGCTCCTACAATGAGCAGTTCTTC.

The chain is built from TRBV4-1 and TRBJ1-1; no clear D gene. Germline V CDR1 and CDR2: MGHRA, YSYEKL. V dropped 4 bases and J dropped 1 base, with 10 bases sitting between them. This CDR3 has 14 amino acids. The CDR3 coding sequence is TGCGCCAGCAGCCTGCAACCGAGGAACACTGAAGCTTTCTTT. Translation gives CASSLQPRNTEAFF.